The rows below give T cell receptor beta chains drawn from one sample of a study of blood T cell repertoires in COVID-19. Clones were sequenced by immunoSEQ multiplex PCR, and TCRdb holds only the in-frame ones, with some missing. Altogether fewer than 200,000 clones are present, more than 80% being singletons, with the ten largest covering 6% to 8.5%. Material for sequencing was peripheral blood. All receptors come from a human donor in a cohort sampled during active COVID-19. Both conserved end residues are part of each CDR3. D genes are given only for firm matches. A row's size may be missing; if present it is once, few, many or a size class.

size: .; V: TRBV2; D: .; J: TRBJ1-1; CDR3: CASSDPTGTNTEAFF; DNA: TGTGCCAGCAGTGACCCCACAGGGACGAACACTGAAGCTTTCTTT
size: few; V: TRBV10-2; D: TRBD1; J: TRBJ1-1; CDR3: CASNPGQGINEAFF; DNA: TGCGCCAGCAACCCGGGACAGGGTATTAATGAAGCTTTCTTT
size: .; V: TRBV7-8; D: .; J: TRBJ2-7; CDR3: CASSFGSNYEQYF; DNA: TGTGCCAGCAGCTTCGGTAGCAACTACGAGCAGTACTTC
size: .; V: TRBV2; D: TRBD2; J: TRBJ2-5; CDR3: CASSDLAGLQETQYF; DNA: TGTGCCAGCAGTGACCTAGCGGGGCTCCAAGAGACCCAGTACTTC
size: .; V: TRBV4-2; D: .; J: TRBJ2-1; CDR3: CASSQGLGVNNEQFF; DNA: TGTGCCAGCAGCCAAGGGTTGGGAGTTAACAATGAGCAGTTCTTC
size: .; V: TRBV3-1/TRBV3-2; D: .; J: TRBJ1-5; CDR3: CASSQEASNQPQHF; DNA: TGTGCCAGCAGCCAAGAAGCGAGCAATCAGCCCCAGCATTTT
size: once; V: TRBV5-1; D: TRBD2; J: TRBJ2-1; CDR3: CASSASGGRYNEQFF; DNA: TGCGCCAGCAGTGCTAGCGGGGGCCGGTACAATGAGCAGTTCTTC
size: .; V: TRBV6-5; D: .; J: TRBJ1-2; CDR3: CASSYSEAGNYGYTF; DNA: TGTGCCAGCAGTTACAGCGAAGCCGGGAACTATGGCTACACCTTC
size: .; V: TRBV7-8; D: TRBD1; J: TRBJ1-1; CDR3: CASSKPGGAGRTEAFF; DNA: TGTGCCAGCAGCAAACCAGGGGGCGCGGGGAGAACTGAAGCTTTCTTT
size: .; V: TRBV9; D: .; J: TRBJ1-4; CDR3: CASSALPDSGREKLFF; DNA: TGTGCCAGCAGCGCTCTCCCCGACAGTGGTCGGGAAAAACTGTTTTTT
size: .; V: TRBV19; D: .; J: TRBJ2-7; CDR3: CASSMMYQGPHEQYF; DNA: TGTGCCAGTAGTATGATGTACCAGGGCCCCCACGAGCAGTACTTC
size: .; V: TRBV18; D: .; J: TRBJ1-1; CDR3: CASSVQGNTEAFF; DNA: TGTGCCAGTTCCGTGCAGGGGAACACTGAAGCTTTCTTT
size: .; V: TRBV5-1; D: TRBD2; J: TRBJ2-3; CDR3: CASSPGLADTDTQYF; DNA: TGCGCCAGCAGCCCTGGACTAGCGGACACAGATACGCAGTATTTT